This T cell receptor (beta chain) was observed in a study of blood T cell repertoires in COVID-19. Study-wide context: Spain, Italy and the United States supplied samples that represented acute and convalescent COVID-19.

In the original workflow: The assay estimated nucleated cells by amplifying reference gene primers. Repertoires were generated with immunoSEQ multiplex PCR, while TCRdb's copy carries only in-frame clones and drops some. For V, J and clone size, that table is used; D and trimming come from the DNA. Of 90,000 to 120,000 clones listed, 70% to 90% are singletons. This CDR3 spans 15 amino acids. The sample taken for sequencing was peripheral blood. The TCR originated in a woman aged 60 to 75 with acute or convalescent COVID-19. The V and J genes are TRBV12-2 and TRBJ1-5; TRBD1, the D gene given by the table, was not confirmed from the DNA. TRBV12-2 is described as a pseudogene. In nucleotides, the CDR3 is TGTGCAAGTCGACTACGACAGGGTGAATCCTCGTTCCAGCATTTT. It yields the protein CASRLRQGESSFQHF.